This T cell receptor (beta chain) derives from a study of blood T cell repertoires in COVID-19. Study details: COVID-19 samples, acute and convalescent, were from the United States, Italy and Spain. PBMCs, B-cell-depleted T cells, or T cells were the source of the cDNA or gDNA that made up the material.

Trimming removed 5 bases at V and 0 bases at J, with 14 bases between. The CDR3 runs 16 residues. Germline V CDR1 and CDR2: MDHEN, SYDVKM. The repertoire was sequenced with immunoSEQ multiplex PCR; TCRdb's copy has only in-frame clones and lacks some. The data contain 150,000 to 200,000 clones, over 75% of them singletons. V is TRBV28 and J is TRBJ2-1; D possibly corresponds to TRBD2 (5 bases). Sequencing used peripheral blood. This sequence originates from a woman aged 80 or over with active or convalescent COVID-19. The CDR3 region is CASSNPTGNSYNEQFF. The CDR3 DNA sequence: TGTGCCAGCAGTAACCCGACGGGGAACTCCTACAATGAGCAGTTCTTC.